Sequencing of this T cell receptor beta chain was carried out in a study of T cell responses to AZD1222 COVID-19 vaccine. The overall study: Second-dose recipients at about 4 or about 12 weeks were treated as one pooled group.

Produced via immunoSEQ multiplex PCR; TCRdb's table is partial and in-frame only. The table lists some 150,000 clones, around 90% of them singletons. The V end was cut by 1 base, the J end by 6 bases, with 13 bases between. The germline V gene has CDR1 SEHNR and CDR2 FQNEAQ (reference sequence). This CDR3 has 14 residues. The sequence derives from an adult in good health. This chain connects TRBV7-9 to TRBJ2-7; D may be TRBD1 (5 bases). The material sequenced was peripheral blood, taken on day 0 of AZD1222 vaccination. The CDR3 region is CASSLEGRVSEQYF. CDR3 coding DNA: TGTGCCAGCAGCTTAGAGGGCAGGGTGAGCGAGCAGTACTTC.